This TCR gamma chain was sequenced in a study of gamma-delta T cells after stem cell transplantation (dated by TCRdb to about 2016). The sample holds a few counts of this clone. Its antigen is currently not known. Per-nucleotide qualities are absent, and no much larger clonotype sits a single base away. Receptors were amplified or captured by RT-PCR. The sequencer was an Illumina MiSeq. The public reads were reprocessed by TCRdb using CATT, and rows of matching DNA were later combined. A total of roughly 630 gamma-chain clones appear in this sample, 25% to 30% of them only once. The ten biggest clones cover roughly 46% of the sample. The germline V end is reduced by 1 base and the J end by 4 bases; junction bases left unmatched: 0. The CDR3 runs 13 amino acids, cysteine and phenylalanine included. Just the 39-base CDR3 DNA is kept, in frame starting at base 1. The germline V gene sets CDR1 to EGSNGY and CDR2 to YDSYNSKV.

The chain is encoded by TRGV2 joined to TRGJP2. No J gene was available from TCRdb, and it was assigned here by a germline match of the DNA. Material for sequencing was gamma-delta T cells. The sequence was obtained from a human donor. It is not recorded whose cells these are; they may come from a transplant donor. The CDR3 region has the sequence CATWDGSDWIKTF. The nucleotide sequence is TGTGCCACCTGGGACGGTAGTGATTGGATCAAGACGTTT.